The 22 T cell receptor beta chains reported below all come from one sample, sequenced in a study of beta chain features in type 1 diabetes. As every portion of the isolated RNA was reverse transcribed, the sequencing read expressed TCRB transcripts. The repertoire was sequenced with immunoSEQ multiplex PCR; TCRdb's copy has only in-frame clones and lacks some. The table shows about 160,000 clones, with 7.5% to 10% occurring only once. Sequencing input: central memory CD4+ T cells from blood. The receptors here all came from a woman aged 18-30 years in good health.

The genes are TRBV7-6 and TRBJ1-4; D is perhaps TRBD1 (6 bases). Trimming shortened V by 5 bases and J by 8 bases, and 12 bases separated the two germline ends. There are 13 residues in the CDR3. CDR1 is SGHVS, CDR2 FNYEAQ, per germline. CDR3 protein: CASSVQGSEKLFF. The CDR3 nucleotides are TGTGCCAGCAGCGTACAGGGAAGCGAAAAACTGTTTTTT.

This clone has just a few counts. V usage is TRBV18 and J usage is TRBJ2-7; 9 positions match TRBD1. The CDR3 extends over 13 amino acids. Germline CDR1 and CDR2: KGHSH and LQKENI. V shed 8 bases and J 4 bases; nucleotides not matched to a gene: 6. The CDR3 sequence: CASQGTGRYEQYF. DNA of the CDR3: TGTGCCAGCCAAGGGACAGGGCGGTACGAGCAGTACTTC.

The V call is TRBV2, the J call TRBJ2-2; weak D call: TRBD1 (6 bases). V lost 8 bases and J 2 bases, leaving 12 bases between the germline ends. The CDR3 is made up of 14 amino acids. CDR1 and CDR2 (germline): SNHLY, FYNNEI. The CDR3 loop reads CASRVGANTGELFF. CDR3 DNA sequence: TGTGCCAGCCGGGTGGGGGCCAACACCGGGGAGCTGTTTTTT.

The genes are TRBV16 and TRBJ2-1, with D uncertain. Deletions cut 6 bases from V and 6 bases from J, with 6 bases between. This CDR3 spans 11 amino acids. Germline CDR1 is KGHSY and CDR2 is FQNENV. The CDR3 protein is CASSSGNEQFF. The CDR3 bases are TGTGCCAGCAGTTCGGGCAATGAGCAGTTCTTC.

V is TRBV19 and J is TRBJ1-4; TRBD1 agrees at 8 bases. V was pared by 4 bases and J by 1 base, with 8 bases of the junction left unmatched. This CDR3 region has 17 residues. The germline CDR1 and CDR2 sequences are LNHDA and SQIVND (reference sequence). For the CDR3, the DNA is TGTGCCAGTAGTAGATTCCCCGGGACAGGAACTAATGAAAAACTGTTTTTT. It codes for CASSRFPGTGTNEKLFF.

There are many counts of this clone. The chain links TRBV29-1 to TRBJ1-1; TRBD1 agrees at 8 bases. The CDR3 contains 13 residues. Germline V gives CDR1 SQVTM, CDR2 ANQGSEA. Trimming took 7 bases from V and 10 from J; bases not matched to a gene: 14. For the CDR3, the DNA is TGCAGCGCTGGTGGACAGGGTATTATCACAGCTTTCTTT. Its protein product is CSAGGQGIITAFF.

CDR3 nucleotides: TGTGCCCAGCGGAACAGCATGAACACTGAAGCTTTCTTT. Translating it yields CAQRNSMNTEAFF. The J gene is TRBJ1-1, the V gene TRBV7-2, with no clear D. V shed 11 bases and J shed 0 bases, with 13 bases lying between them. The CDR3 has 13 residues. The V gene's germline CDR1 is SGHTA and CDR2 FQGNSA.

This clone was observed at least ten times. The rearrangement joins TRBV4-3 to TRBJ1-4; D is ambiguous. V lost 1 base to trimming and J lost 1 base, with 4 bases between them. Looked up from germline, CDR1 is LGHNA and CDR2 is YSLEER. This CDR3 has 14 amino acids. Here the CDR3 reads CASSQGRTNEKLFF. Here the CDR3 DNA reads TGCGCCAGCAGCCAAGGGAGAACTAATGAAAAACTGTTTTTT.

There are a few counts of this clone. The chain has TRBV29-1 and TRBJ2-2; the D gene is possibly TRBD1 (5 bases). Per the germline V gene, CDR1 is SQVTM and CDR2 is ANQGSEA. CDR3 length equals 13 residues. In DNA, the CDR3 is TGCAGGGTCTGGACACGTAACACCGGGGAGCTGTTTTTT. It translates to CRVWTRNTGELFF.

Points on this clone: Sequence at one end of the junction differs from germline and may be a read error. The rearrangement links TRBV7-2 to TRBJ1-6; a possible D gene is TRBD1 (6 bases). The CDR3 totals 14 residues. The V gene's germline CDR1 is SGHTA and CDR2 FQGNSA. CDR3 sequence (DNA): TGCGCCAGCAGCCAAGAAACAGGGAATTCACCCCTCCACTTT. Its protein is CASSQETGNSPLHF. The whole variable domain, filled in from reference TRBV7-2 and TRBJ1-6, reads GAGVSQSPSNKVTEKGKDVELRCDPISGHTALYWYRQSLGQGLEFLIYFQGNSAPDKSGLPSDRFSAERTGGSVSTLTIQRTQQEDSAVYLCASSQETGNSPLHFGNGTRLTVT.

V and J are TRBV5-1 and TRBJ1-4; TRBD1 matches at 9 bases. Germline CDR1 reads SGHRS; CDR2 reads YFSETQ. V lost 4 bases, J lost 7 bases, and 8 bases stayed unmatched. The CDR3 is made up of 15 amino acids. The CDR3: CASSPSGTGSEKLFF. CDR3 sequence (DNA): TGCGCCAGCAGCCCCTCCGGGACAGGGAGTGAAAAACTGTTTTTT.

This clone was recorded a few times. This rearrangement joins TRBV7-2 to TRBJ2-1; weak D call: TRBD2 (7 bases). This CDR3 contains 16 residues. Germline V gene data show CDR1 as SGHTA and CDR2 as FQGNSA. With 1 base removed from V and 6 bases from J, the gap between germline ends came to 16 bases. The CDR3 nucleotides read TGTGCCAGCAGCTTAGGGGGGGGGCTACCCTCCAATGAGCAGTTCTTC. Amino acid sequence: CASSLGGGLPSNEQFF.

The chain employs TRBV7-2 and TRBJ2-3; perhaps TRBD2 as D (6 bases). Germline V gene sequence: CDR1 SGHTA, CDR2 FQGNSA. The CDR3 has 14 residues. V was clipped by 4 bases and J by 1 base, with 9 bases between them. Written as DNA, the CDR3 is TGTGCCAGCAGCTCATCTAGCGGCACAGATACGCAGTATTTT. It translates to CASSSSSGTDTQYF.

The J gene is TRBJ1-3, the V gene TRBV4-2; D possibly corresponds to TRBD1 (5 bases). Trimming removed 0 bases from V and 5 bases from J, with 11 bases in between. Germline CDR1 LGHNA, CDR2 YNFKEQ. The CDR3 extends over 15 amino acids. The CDR3, as DNA: TGTGCCAGCAGCCAAGATGAGGCAGGGAGAAACACCATATATTTT. Its translation is CASSQDEAGRNTIYF.

This clone has just a few counts. Sequence at one end of the junction differs from germline and may be a read error. V is TRBV2 and J is TRBJ2-1, with unresolved D. CDR1 is SNHLY, CDR2 FYNNEI, per germline. This CDR3 contains 11 residues. The CDR3 DNA is TGTGCCCGCAGGCGCTACAATGAGCAGTTCTTC. Its translation is CARRRYNEQFF.

A remark on this clone: Other DNA variants within this sample encode the same CDR3. The chain links TRBV6-1 to TRBJ2-5; no reliable D call. Germline V CDR1 and CDR2: MNHNS, SASEGT. Trimming left V 2 bases short and J 4 bases short, with 8 bases between. This CDR3 has 13 amino acids. CDR3 region: CASSERRGETQYF. The CDR3 DNA sequence: TGTGCCAGCAGTGAAAGGCGAGGAGAGACCCAGTACTTC.

The rearrangement links TRBV11-2 to TRBJ2-1; a weak D match, TRBD2 (6 bases). The CDR3 has 18 residues. Germline CDR1 and CDR2: SGHAT and FQNNGV. V was clipped by 3 bases and J by 6 bases, with 24 bases between them. CDR3 nucleotides: TGTGCCAGCAGCTTTCTCGTCACTAGCTATGAGTCTACCAATGAGCAGTTCTTC. This encodes CASSFLVTSYESTNEQFF.

This clone appeared many times. The chain is built from TRBV15 and TRBJ2-1; 9 nucleotides line up with TRBD1. Trimming removed 1 base from V and 4 bases from J; junction bases left unmatched: 5. The germline CDR1 and CDR2 sequences are LNHNV and YYDKDF (reference sequence). This CDR3 is built from 16 residues. The CDR3 is CATSRGGDRAYNEQFF. The CDR3 nucleotides read TGTGCCACCAGCAGAGGTGGGGACAGGGCATACAATGAGCAGTTCTTC.

This clone was observed a few times. The chain employs TRBV27 and TRBJ2-7; D ambiguous. Germline V gene data show CDR1 as MNHEY and CDR2 as SMNVEV (reference sequence). V was cut by 3 bases and J by 3 bases, with 15 bases left in between. This CDR3 is 15 amino acids long. The CDR3 here is CASSLRFGLGYEQYF. The CDR3 DNA sequence: TGTGCCAGCAGTTTGAGGTTTGGATTGGGCTACGAGCAGTACTTC.

There are a few counts of this clone. The chain combines TRBV7-2 with TRBJ2-1, with D tentatively TRBD1 (6 bases). Deletions cut 4 bases from V and 4 bases from J, with 17 bases between. The germline V gene encodes CDR1 SGHTA and CDR2 FQGNSA. The CDR3 is made up of 16 amino acids. The CDR3 loop reads CASSYITGTPYNEQFF. The CDR3 coding sequence is TGTGCCAGCAGCTACATTACAGGGACGCCGTACAATGAGCAGTTCTTC.

At least ten counts were recorded for this clone. The genes are TRBV6-5 and TRBJ1-2; maybe TRBD1 (5 bases). Trimming took 6 bases from V and 3 from J, leaving 17 bases between them. The CDR3 length is 15 residues. Germline V gene lookup returns CDR1 MNHEY and CDR2 SVGAGI. The CDR3 loop is CASSFSQQGYYGYTF. For the CDR3, the DNA is TGTGCCAGCAGCTTCTCCCAGCAGGGATACTATGGCTACACCTTC.

This clone was seen more than once but under ten times. V usage is TRBV13 and J usage is TRBJ2-3; 10 nucleotides line up with TRBD2. J lost 3 bases, V lost 2 bases, and 5 bases had no gene match. The CDR3 length is 16 residues. CDR1 PRHDT and CDR2 FYEKMQ come from the germline V gene (reference sequence). The CDR3 coding sequence is TGTGCCAGCAGCTTATGGACTAGCGGCTGGACAGATACGCAGTATTTT. Its translation is CASSLWTSGWTDTQYF. Supplemented by reference TRBV13 and TRBJ2-3, the full variable domain reads AAGVIQSPRHLIKEKRETATLKCYPIPRHDTVYWYQQGPGQDPQFLISFYEKMQSDKGSIPDRFSAQQFSDYHSELNMSSLELGDSALYFCASSLWTSGWTDTQYFGPGTRLTVL.